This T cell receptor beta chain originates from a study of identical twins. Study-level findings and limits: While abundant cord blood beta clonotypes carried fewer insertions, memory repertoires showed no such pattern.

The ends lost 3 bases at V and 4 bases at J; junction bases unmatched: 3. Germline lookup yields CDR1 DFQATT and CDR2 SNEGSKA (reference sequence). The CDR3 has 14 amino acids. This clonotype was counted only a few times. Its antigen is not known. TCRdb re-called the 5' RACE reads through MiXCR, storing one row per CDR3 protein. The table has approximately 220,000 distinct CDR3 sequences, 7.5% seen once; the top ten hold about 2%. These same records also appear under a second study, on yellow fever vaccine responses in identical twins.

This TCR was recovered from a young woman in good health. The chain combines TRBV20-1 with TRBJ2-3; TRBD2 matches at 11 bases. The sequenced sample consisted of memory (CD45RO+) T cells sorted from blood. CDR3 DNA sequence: TGCAGTGCTAGGGTAGCGGGGGGGCCAGATACGCAGTATTTT. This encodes CSARVAGGPDTQYF.